Given below is one TCR beta chain in context. This receptor's antigen is unknown. Per-base quality was not reported, and no clone a single base away is much larger than it. This specimen belongs to a study of T cell responses to AZD1222 COVID-19 vaccine (dated by TCRdb to the early 2020s). The study in broad terms: A total of 233 trial participants underwent TCR sequencing, of whom about 210 had received two doses of AZD1222 and about 25 had received two doses of the MenACWY control vaccine. Enrollment into the trials was organized by age into subgroups of 18-55, 56-69 and 70-plus years, and those subgroups contained roughly 160, 29 and 62 TCR-sequenced participants, respectively. Broader findings and caveats from the paper: Most participants were white British and females outnumbered males, and the authors suggested that clonal diversity may have been underestimated. Epitopes outside the regions mutated in the B.1.351 and B.1.1.7 variants were reportedly recognized by nearly half of the unique spike-specific TCRs. Because no day 14 peak-response samples were available, repertoires were characterized only after the peak T cell response. Vaccine-associated CD4 TCRs spanned the whole spike protein, with dominant responses in regions 160-218 and 743-854. After two AZD1222 doses, both the breadth and the depth of spike-specific TCRs were significantly higher than at day 0 and than in MenACWY recipients. The 56-69-year group was small, and its depth increase did not reach significance, likely because of low power. Conclusions about previously exposed vaccinees were limited because only five to seven AZD1222 recipients were SARS-CoV-2 seropositive at baseline.

The germline ends are 4 bases apart after V is trimmed by 1 base and J by 9 bases. The germline V gene sets CDR1 to LGHNA and CDR2 to YNFKEQ. From cysteine to phenylalanine, the CDR3 is 11 amino acids long. This entry keeps only the CDR3 DNA: 33 bases, framed from base 1. According to the study, the label for this sample's time point signals: about 28 days (+/-7) after the second vaccine dose. Because spike-specific TCR depth and breadth did not differ between the two schedules, AZD1222 recipients who got a second dose at roughly 4 weeks were pooled with those who got a second dose at roughly 12 weeks. Vaccinee samples were obtained from the UK trials COV001 and COV002, which included a single-blind randomized controlled phase 2/3 trial of AZD1222 (ChAdOx1 nCoV-19) in healthy adults. For TCRbeta chain sequencing, PBMC samples were collected from trial participants at day 0 and at day 28 after the second dose.

The CDR3 regions of human TCRbeta chains were analyzed by immunosequencing. The study's own analysis went as follows. Repertoire TCRs were checked for matches against a reference library of SARS-CoV-2-specific TCRs that had been generated using the MIRA antigen-specificity platform. Breadth was defined as the fraction of unique TCRs that were SARS-CoV-2-associated. Depth was defined as the fraction of total T cells that were SARS-CoV-2-associated. Using the MIRA data, each spike-specific TCR was assigned both to the spike region to which the TCR was reactive and to a CD4 or CD8 class. Log10-transformed breadth and depth values were compared by one-way ANOVA with Sidak's multiple comparisons tests. TCRdb limited this immuneACCESS table to in-frame rearrangements with V and J called. A share of clones is missing; checked studies link under half to unresolved V genes, and the rest is unexplained. V and J calls and clone size are those listed in that table; D and trimming were worked out from the DNA. Recorded for this sample are approximately 130,000 clones; roughly 86% of them occurred a single time. The leading ten clones occupy 4.5% to 6.5% of the sample.

Sequencing was performed on peripheral blood, taken 28 days after the second AZD1222 dose. The rearrangement joined TRBV4-2 to TRBJ2-1; no D gene is confidently identified. This clonotype was sampled from an adult who received the AZD1222 COVID-19 vaccine. DNA sequence: TGTGCCAGCAGCCAAGCTACTGAGCAGTTCTTC. The resulting protein is CASSQATEQFF.